The T cell receptor beta chain under discussion was sequenced for a study of blood T cells in healthy people across ages. As concerns this clonotype: Its antigen is unidentified.

This CDR3 spans 14 amino acids. Trimming took 5 bases from V and 3 from J, leaving 13 bases between them. It was with a sample-barcoded 5' primer and a J-beta primer mix that a second PCR of about 6 to 11 cycles was run. The study obtained at least 2.5 million CDR3-containing paired-end reads from every sample. One entry per CDR3 protein, called by TCRdb with MiXCR from the 5' RACE reads. The data hold around 800,000 distinct CDR3 sequences, with under 30% observed a single time. Study results and limitations: Unknown CMV status may confound age-related changes in expanded clones.

This sample also belongs to another study, concerning T cells of mothers and their children. According to that study: No T cell clones of persistent microchimeric origin were detected.

This chain joins TRBV12-3 or TRBV12-4 and TRBJ2-5; weak D call: TRBD2 (5 bases). This clonotype originated in a boy between 10 and 17 years old in good health. The sample consisted of blood. CDR3 loop: CASSIGLPKETQYF. In DNA form, the CDR3 reads TGTGCCAGCAGTATCGGACTTCCGAAAGAGACCCAGTACTTC.